One sample yielded the 13 T cell receptor beta chains listed below, sequenced in a study of T cell changes during pregnancy in multiple sclerosis (dated by TCRdb to the late 2010s). Library preparation was by the immunoSEQ multiplex PCR assay. TCRdb took this table from immuneACCESS and kept in-frame rearrangements with V and J called. Such tables lack part of the clones; where checked against another copy, unresolved V genes explain under half of the gap, and the rest is unexplained. The sample yields approximately 40,000 clones; around 91% were counted once. The top ten constitute 11% of the sample. The starting material was CD8+ T cells from peripheral blood mononuclear cells, obtained in the third trimester of pregnancy. These receptors were collected from a female donor with multiple sclerosis, enrolled in a pregnancy study.

This clone was observed once. V is TRBV6-5 and J is TRBJ1-1; a possible D gene is TRBD1 (5 bases). There are 15 residues in the CDR3. V lost 4 bases, J lost 7 bases, and 19 bases lay in between. Germline-derived CDR1 and CDR2 are MNHEY and SVGAGI. This CDR3 reads CASSLDPWTNYEAFF. In DNA, the CDR3 is TGTGCCAGCAGTTTAGACCCTTGGACAAATTATGAAGCTTTCTTT.

The J gene is TRBJ1-3, the V gene TRBV12-5; D uncertain. V lost 2 bases and J 3 bases, leaving 17 bases between the germline ends. Per the germline V gene, CDR1 is LGHNT and CDR2 is FRNRAP. The CDR3 totals 17 residues. In DNA, the CDR3 is TGTGCTAGTGGTTTGCTACTATGGAGGGCCAATGGAAACACCATATATTTT. Translation: CASGLLLWRANGNTIYF. Full variable domain (outside the CDR3, taken from reference TRBV12-5 and TRBJ1-3): DARVTQTPRHKVTEMGQEVTMRCQPILGHNTVFWYRQTMMQGLELLAYFRNRAPLDDSGMPKDRFSAEMPDATLATLKIQPSEPRDSAVYFCASGLLLWRANGNTIYFGEGSWLTVV.

The chain joins TRBV2 to TRBJ1-1; 7 bases are shared with TRBD1. The V segment lost 7 bases and the J segment 4 bases; nucleotides outside the gene matches: 3. The CDR3 is 12 amino acids. CDR1 and CDR2 (germline): SNHLY, FYNNEI. The CDR3 region has the DNA TGTGCCAGCAATTCAGGGGGCACTGAAGCTTTCTTT. Translating gives CASNSGGTEAFF.

The chain has TRBV19 and TRBJ1-2; unclear D gene. Germline lookup yields CDR1 LNHDA and CDR2 SQIVND (reference sequence). This CDR3 has 11 amino acids. V dropped 4 bases and J dropped 4 bases, with 4 bases sitting between them. The CDR3 reads CASSTSYGYTF. DNA of the CDR3: TGTGCCAGTAGTACGTCCTATGGCTACACCTTC.

The chain is built from TRBV5-6 and TRBJ2-5; D possibly corresponds to TRBD2 (7 bases). Judging by the DNA end, TRBJ2-7 fits better; the J call may be wrong. The CDR3 runs 15 residues. Germline-derived CDR1 and CDR2 are SGHDT and YYEEEE. The CDR3 DNA follows: TGTGCCAGCAGCTTAGGGGGGGCCAGCTCCTACGAGCAGTACTTC. It encodes CASSLGGASSYEQYF.

The J gene is TRBJ2-1, the V gene TRBV5-1; perhaps TRBD1 as D (6 bases). The CDR3 runs to 14 residues. The V end was cut by 0 bases, the J end by 8 bases, with 12 bases between. The V gene's germline CDR1 is SGHRS and CDR2 YFSETQ. CDR3: CASSLGGPADEQFF. Here the CDR3 DNA reads TGCGCCAGCAGCTTGGGGGGGCCGGCGGATGAGCAGTTCTTC.

The gene calls are TRBV27 and TRBJ1-2; no reliable D call. Germline lookup yields CDR1 MNHEY and CDR2 SMNVEV (reference sequence). Trimming stripped 3 bases from V and 7 bases from J, with 21 bases between. The CDR3 length is 16 residues. The CDR3 coding sequence is TGTGCCAGCAGTTTGGGAGGTGAGGTGGGGAGTCGTGGCTACACCTTC. Amino acid sequence: CASSLGGEVGSRGYTF.

This chain uses TRBV9 with TRBJ2-3; TRBD2 matches at 7 bases. This CDR3 comprises 17 residues. V lost 1 base to trimming and J lost 2 bases; unmatched junction nucleotides: 10. Germline V lookup: CDR1 SGDLS, CDR2 YYNGEE. CDR3 in amino acids: CASSVRGDGSYTDTQYF. The CDR3 DNA reads as TGTGCCAGCAGCGTACGGGGGGACGGATCCTACACAGATACGCAGTATTTT.

This chain uses TRBV27 with TRBJ2-7; D possibly corresponds to TRBD2 (5 bases). This CDR3 is 15 amino acids long. Trimming pared 5 bases from V and 7 bases from J, leaving 21 bases between. Germline lookup yields CDR1 MNHEY and CDR2 SMNVEV (reference sequence). CDR3 in DNA: TGTGCCAGCAGTCCCATCGAGGGCCCAGCCTGGGAGCAGTACTTC. Protein: CASSPIEGPAWEQYF.

The chain combines TRBV19 with TRBJ2-6; the D is unclear. The CDR3 covers 14 residues. From germline, CDR1 is LNHDA and CDR2 SQIVND (reference sequence). Trimming cost V 5 bases and J 0 bases, with 5 bases left between them. The CDR3 protein is CASSRSSGANVLTF. CDR3 nucleotides: TGTGCCAGTAGTCGGAGCTCTGGGGCCAACGTCCTGACTTTC.

The chain employs TRBV19 and TRBJ1-1; TRBD1 is a possible D gene (6 bases). Germline V gives CDR1 LNHDA, CDR2 SQIVND (reference sequence). This CDR3 spans 15 amino acids. V was shortened by 5 bases and J by 0 bases, with 13 bases between the two germline ends. Written as DNA, the CDR3 is TGTGCCAGTAGTCTAGGACAGCTATTGAACACTGAAGCTTTCTTT. Translated, it gives CASSLGQLLNTEAFF.

This chain joins TRBV14 and TRBJ2-1; no definite D call. The CDR3 covers 11 residues. Germline V gives CDR1 SGHDN, CDR2 FVKESK. V shed 5 bases and J shed 8 bases, with 7 bases lying between them. CDR3 region: CASSRIDEQFF. The CDR3 DNA reads TGTGCCAGCAGCAGAATAGATGAGCAGTTCTTC. The variable domain in full, with the rest retrieved from reference TRBV14 and TRBJ2-1, is EAGVTQFPSHSVIEKGQTVTLRCDPISGHDNLYWYRRVMGKEIKFLLHFVKESKQDESGMPNNRFLAERTGGTYSTLKVQPAELEDSGVYFCASSRIDEQFFGPGTRLTVL.

The rearrangement links TRBV4-2 to TRBJ1-5; no clear D. This CDR3 has 12 amino acids. The germline V gene has CDR1 LGHNA and CDR2 YNFKEQ. The V end lost 5 bases, the J end lost 5 bases, and 7 bases lay between the germline ends. CDR3 DNA: TGTGCCAGCAGCGACTGGGATCAGCCCCAGCATTTT. It is translated as CASSDWDQPQHF.